This T cell receptor beta chain originates from a study of CD8 T cells in Susac syndrome. Whole-study findings and limits: As acknowledged by the study, its TCR sequencing and HLA analysis included a relatively small number of individuals.

This clonotype appeared a single time. Its antigen remains unknown. A quantity of about 0.5 to 1 ug RNA underwent reverse transcription using random hexamers. Multiplex immunoSEQ PCR targeted 54 Vbeta and 13 Jbeta TCR beta segments. TCRdb re-called the immunoSEQ multiplex PCR reads through MiXCR, storing one row per CDR3 protein. Here the sample spans fewer than 250,000 distinct CDR3 sequences, approximately 93% being singletons. Sequencing of TCR beta drew on CD8+ and CD4+ T cells from blood. The control group consisted of healthy donors matched for age and sex. From germline, CDR1 is LGHDT and CDR2 YNNKEL (reference sequence). Trimming shortened V by 1 base and J by 8 bases, and 8 bases separated the two germline ends. The CDR3 is made up of 12 amino acids.

The chain combines TRBV3-1 with TRBJ1-1, with D maybe TRBD1 (5 bases). This sequence was found in a human donor in good health. The sequenced sample consisted of CD4+ T cells from PBMCs. For the CDR3, the DNA is TGTGCCAGCAGCCAAGTCAGGGAAGAAGCTTTCTTT. Translating it yields CASSQVREEAFF.